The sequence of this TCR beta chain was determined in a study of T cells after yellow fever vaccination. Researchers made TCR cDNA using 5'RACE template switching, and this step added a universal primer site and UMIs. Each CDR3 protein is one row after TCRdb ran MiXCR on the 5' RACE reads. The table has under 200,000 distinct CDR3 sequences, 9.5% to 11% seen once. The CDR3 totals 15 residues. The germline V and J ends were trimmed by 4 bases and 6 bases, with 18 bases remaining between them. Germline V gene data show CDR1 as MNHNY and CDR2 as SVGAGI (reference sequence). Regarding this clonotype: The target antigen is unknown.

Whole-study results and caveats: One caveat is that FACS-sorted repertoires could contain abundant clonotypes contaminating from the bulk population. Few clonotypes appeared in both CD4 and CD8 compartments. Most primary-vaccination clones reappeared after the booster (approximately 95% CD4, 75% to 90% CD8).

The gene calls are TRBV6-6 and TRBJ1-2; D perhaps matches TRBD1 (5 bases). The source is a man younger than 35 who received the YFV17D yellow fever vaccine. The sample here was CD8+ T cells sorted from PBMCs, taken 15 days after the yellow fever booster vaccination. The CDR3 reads CASSLLSRAKNGYTF. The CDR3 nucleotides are TGTGCCAGCAGTTTACTCAGCAGGGCCAAGAATGGCTACACCTTC.